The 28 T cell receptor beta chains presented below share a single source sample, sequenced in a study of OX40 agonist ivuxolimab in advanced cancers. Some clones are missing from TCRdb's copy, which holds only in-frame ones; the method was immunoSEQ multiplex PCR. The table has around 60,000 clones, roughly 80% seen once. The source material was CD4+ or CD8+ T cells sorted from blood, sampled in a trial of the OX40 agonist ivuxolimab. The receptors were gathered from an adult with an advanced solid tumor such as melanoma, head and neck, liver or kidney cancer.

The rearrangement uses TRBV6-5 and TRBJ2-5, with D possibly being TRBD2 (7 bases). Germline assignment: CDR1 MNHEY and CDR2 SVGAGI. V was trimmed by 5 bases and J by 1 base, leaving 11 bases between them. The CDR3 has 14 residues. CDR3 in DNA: TGTGCCAGCAGTGGGGGGGGGCCCCAAGAGACCCAGTACTTC. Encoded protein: CASSGGGPQETQYF.

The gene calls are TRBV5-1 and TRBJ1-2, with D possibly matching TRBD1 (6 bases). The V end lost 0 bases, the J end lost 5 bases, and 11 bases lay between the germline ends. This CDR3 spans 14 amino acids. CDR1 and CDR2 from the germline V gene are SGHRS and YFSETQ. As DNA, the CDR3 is TGCGCCAGCAGCTTGGGTGGACAGTCTTATGGCTACACCTTC. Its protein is CASSLGGQSYGYTF.

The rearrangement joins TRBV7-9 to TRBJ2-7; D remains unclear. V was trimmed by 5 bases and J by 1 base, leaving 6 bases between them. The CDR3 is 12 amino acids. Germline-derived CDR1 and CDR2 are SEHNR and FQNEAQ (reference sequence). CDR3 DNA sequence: TGTGCCAGCAGCCGCAGTTCCTACGAGCAGTACTTC. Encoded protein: CASSRSSYEQYF.

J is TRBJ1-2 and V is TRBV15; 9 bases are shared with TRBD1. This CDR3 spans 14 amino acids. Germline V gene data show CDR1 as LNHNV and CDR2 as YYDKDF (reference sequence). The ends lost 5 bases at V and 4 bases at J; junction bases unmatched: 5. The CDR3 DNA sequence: TGTGCCACCAGCTCGGGACAGGGAACCTATGGCTACACCTTC. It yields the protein CATSSGQGTYGYTF.

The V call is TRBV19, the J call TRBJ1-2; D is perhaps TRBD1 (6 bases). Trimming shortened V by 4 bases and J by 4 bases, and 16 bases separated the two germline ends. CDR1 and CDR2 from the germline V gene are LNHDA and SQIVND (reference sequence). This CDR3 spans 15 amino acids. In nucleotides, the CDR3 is TGTGCCAGTAGTACCGATCTGGTAGGGGGCTATGGCTACACCTTC. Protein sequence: CASSTDLVGGYGYTF. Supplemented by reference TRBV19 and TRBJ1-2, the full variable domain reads DGGITQSPKYLFRKEGQNVTLSCEQNLNHDAMYWYRQDPGQGLRLIYYSQIVNDFQKGDIAEGYSVSREKKESFPLTVTSAQKNPTAFYLCASSTDLVGGYGYTFGSGTRLTVV.

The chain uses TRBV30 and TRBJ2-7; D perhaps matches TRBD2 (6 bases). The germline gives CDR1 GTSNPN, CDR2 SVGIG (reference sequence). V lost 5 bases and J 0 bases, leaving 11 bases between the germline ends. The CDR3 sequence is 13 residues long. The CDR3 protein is CAWAGKSSYEQYF. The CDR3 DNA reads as TGTGCCTGGGCGGGGAAAAGCTCCTACGAGCAGTACTTC.

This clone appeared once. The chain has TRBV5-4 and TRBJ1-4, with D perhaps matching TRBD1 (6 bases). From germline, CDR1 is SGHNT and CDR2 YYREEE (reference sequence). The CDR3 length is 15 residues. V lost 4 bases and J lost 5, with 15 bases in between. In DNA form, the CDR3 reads TGTGCCAGCAGCGAATCTACAGGGAAAAATGAAAAACTGTTTTTT. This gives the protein CASSESTGKNEKLFF.

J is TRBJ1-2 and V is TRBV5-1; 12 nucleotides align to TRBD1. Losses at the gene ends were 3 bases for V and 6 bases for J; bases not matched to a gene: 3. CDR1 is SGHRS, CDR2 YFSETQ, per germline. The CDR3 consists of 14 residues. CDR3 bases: TGCGCCAGCAGCTGGGGACAGGGGGCTGATGGCTACACCTTC. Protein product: CASSWGQGADGYTF.

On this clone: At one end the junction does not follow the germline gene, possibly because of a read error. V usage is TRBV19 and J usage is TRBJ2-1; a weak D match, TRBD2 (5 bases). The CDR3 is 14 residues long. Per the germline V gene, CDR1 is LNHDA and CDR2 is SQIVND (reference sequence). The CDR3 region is CVSSIRGHGYEQFF. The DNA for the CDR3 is TGTGTCAGTAGTATCCGAGGGCACGGGTATGAGCAGTTCTTC.

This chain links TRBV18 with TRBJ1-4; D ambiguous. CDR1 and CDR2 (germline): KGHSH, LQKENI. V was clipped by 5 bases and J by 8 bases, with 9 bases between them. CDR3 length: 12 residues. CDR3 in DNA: TGTGCCAGCTCAACGGTTGAGGAAAAACTGTTTTTT. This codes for CASSTVEEKLFF.

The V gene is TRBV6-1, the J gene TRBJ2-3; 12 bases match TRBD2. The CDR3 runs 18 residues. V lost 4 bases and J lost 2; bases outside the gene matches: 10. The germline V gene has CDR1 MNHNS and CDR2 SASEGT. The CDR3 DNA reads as TGTGCCAGCAGTGCAAAACCTTGGACTAGCGGGAACACAGATACGCAGTATTTT. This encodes CASSAKPWTSGNTDTQYF.

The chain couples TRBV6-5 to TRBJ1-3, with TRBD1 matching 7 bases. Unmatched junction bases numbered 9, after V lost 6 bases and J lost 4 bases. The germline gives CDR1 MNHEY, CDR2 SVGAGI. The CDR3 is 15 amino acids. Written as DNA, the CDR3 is TGTGCCAGCAGCCGCGACACAGGGGTCGGAAACACCATATATTTT. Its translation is CASSRDTGVGNTIYF.

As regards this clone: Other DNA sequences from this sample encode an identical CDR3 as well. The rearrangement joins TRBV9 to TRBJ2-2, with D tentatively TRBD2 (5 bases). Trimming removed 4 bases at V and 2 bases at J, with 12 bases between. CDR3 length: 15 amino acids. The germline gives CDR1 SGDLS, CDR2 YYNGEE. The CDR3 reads CASSTRTGNTGELFF. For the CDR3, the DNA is TGTGCCAGCAGCACCCGGACGGGAAACACCGGGGAGCTGTTTTTT.

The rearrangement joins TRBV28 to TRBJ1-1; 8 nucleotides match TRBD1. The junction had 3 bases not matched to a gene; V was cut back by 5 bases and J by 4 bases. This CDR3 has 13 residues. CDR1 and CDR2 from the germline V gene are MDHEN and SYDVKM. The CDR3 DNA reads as TGTGCCAGCAGTAGACAGGGGTTCACTGAAGCTTTCTTT. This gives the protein CASSRQGFTEAFF.

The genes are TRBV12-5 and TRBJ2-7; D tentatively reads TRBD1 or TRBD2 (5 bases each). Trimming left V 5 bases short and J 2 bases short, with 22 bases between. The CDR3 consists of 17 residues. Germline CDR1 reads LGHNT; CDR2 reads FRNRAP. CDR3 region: CASGHNPGSKAPYEQYF. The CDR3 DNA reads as TGTGCTAGTGGTCACAACCCAGGGAGTAAAGCTCCCTACGAGCAGTACTTC.

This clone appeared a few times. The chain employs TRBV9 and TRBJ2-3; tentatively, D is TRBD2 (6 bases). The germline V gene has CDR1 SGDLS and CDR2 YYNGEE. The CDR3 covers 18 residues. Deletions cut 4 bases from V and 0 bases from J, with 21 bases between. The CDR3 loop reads CASSPPRRAGLSTDTQYF. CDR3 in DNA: TGTGCCAGCAGCCCACCGCGGAGAGCGGGCCTTAGCACAGATACGCAGTATTTT.

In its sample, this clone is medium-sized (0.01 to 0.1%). CDR3: CASSLTGTNEKLFF. The CDR3 nucleotides read TGTGCCAGCAGCCTGACAGGGACAAATGAAAAACTGTTTTTT. V gene TRBV7-9 combines with J gene TRBJ1-4; TRBD1 matches 7 bases. V gave up 5 bases and J gave up 5 bases; unmatched junction bases: 5. Germline V gives CDR1 SEHNR, CDR2 FQNEAQ (reference sequence). The CDR3 has 14 amino acids.

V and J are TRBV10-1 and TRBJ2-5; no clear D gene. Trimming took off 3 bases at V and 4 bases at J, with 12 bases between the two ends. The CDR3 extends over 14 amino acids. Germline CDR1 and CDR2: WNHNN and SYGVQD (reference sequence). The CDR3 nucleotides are TGCGCCAGCAGTGAAGGTCCGGCAAGAGAGACCCAGTACTTC. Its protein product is CASSEGPARETQYF.

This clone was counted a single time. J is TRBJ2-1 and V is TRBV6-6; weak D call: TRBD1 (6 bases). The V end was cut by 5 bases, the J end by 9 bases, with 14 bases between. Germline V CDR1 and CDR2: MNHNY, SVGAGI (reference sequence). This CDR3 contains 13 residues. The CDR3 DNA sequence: TGTGCCAGCAGTCAACAGGGTTTGAGTGAGCAGTTCTTC. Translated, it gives CASSQQGLSEQFF.

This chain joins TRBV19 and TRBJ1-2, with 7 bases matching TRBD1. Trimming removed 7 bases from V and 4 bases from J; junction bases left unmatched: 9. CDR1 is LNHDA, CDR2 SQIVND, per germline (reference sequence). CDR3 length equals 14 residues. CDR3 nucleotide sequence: TGTGCCAGTATGGAAGGTGGACAGGCCTATGGCTACACCTTC. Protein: CASMEGGQAYGYTF.

The CDR3 region has the DNA TGTGCCACCAGCAGAGCGGGAATTAAAGCTTTCTTT. Translating gives CATSRAGIKAFF. The chain is built from TRBV15 and TRBJ1-1; D gene ambiguous. V lost 1 base to trimming and J lost 9 bases, with 9 bases between them. Germline values: CDR1 LNHNV, CDR2 YYDKDF (reference sequence). CDR3 size: 12 residues.

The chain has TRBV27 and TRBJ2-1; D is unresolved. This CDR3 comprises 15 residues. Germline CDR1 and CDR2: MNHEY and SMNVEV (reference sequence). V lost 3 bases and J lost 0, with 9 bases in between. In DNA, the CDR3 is TGTGCCAGCAGTTTGAGCCCTCTCTCCTACAATGAGCAGTTCTTC. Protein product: CASSLSPLSYNEQFF.

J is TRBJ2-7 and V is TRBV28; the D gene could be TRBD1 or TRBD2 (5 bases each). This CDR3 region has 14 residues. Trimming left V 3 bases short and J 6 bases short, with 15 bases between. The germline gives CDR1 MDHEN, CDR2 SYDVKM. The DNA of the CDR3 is TGTGCCAGCAGTTTTTTGGGGGAACCCCTCGAGCAGTACTTC. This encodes CASSFLGEPLEQYF.

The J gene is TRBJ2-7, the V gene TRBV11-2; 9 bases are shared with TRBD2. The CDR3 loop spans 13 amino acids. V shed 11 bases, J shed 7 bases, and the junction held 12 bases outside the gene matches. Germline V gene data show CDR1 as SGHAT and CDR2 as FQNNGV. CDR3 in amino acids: CAGKRGGRGEQYF. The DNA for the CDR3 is TGTGCCGGTAAGAGGGGCGGGAGGGGAGAGCAGTACTTC.

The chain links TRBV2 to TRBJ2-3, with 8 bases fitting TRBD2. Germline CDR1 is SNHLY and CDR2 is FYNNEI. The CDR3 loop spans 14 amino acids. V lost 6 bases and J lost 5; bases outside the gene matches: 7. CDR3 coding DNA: TGTGCCAGCAGCCCTCGGGGGGGCGAAGATACGCAGTATTTT. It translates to CASSPRGGEDTQYF.

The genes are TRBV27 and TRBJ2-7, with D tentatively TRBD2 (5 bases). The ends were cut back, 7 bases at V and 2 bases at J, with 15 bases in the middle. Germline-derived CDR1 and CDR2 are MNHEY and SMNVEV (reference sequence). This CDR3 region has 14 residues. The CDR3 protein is CASILRRGPYEQYF. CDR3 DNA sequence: TGTGCCAGCATTCTGCGCCGGGGTCCCTACGAGCAGTACTTC.

This chain's CDR3 is CASSVVGGKNNEQFF. In DNA form, the CDR3 reads TGTGCCAGCAGCGTCGTGGGCGGGAAGAACAATGAGCAGTTCTTC. The J gene is TRBJ2-1, the V gene TRBV7-8; D may be TRBD2 (6 bases). Trimming removed 5 bases from V and 5 bases from J, with 16 bases in between. Per the germline V gene, CDR1 is SGHVS and CDR2 is FQNEAQ. CDR3 length equals 15 residues.

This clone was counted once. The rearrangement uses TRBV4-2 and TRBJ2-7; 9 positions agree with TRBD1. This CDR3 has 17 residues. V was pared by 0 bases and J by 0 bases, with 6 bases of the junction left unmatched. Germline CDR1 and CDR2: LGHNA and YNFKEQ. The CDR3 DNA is TGTGCCAGCAGCCAAGATCGGGACAGGGTGAGCTCCTACGAGCAGTACTTC. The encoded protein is CASSQDRDRVSSYEQYF.